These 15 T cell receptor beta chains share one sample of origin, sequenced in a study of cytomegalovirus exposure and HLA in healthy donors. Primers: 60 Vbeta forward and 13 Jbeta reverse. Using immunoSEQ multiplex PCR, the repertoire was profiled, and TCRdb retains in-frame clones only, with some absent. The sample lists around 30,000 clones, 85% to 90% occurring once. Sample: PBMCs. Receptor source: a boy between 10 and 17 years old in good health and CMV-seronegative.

CDR3 sequence reads: CASTLPTGTGDGYTF. The CDR3 DNA sequence: TGTGCCAGCACCTTACCCACCGGGACAGGGGATGGCTACACCTTC. This sequence joins TRBV28 and TRBJ1-2, with 10 nucleotides matching TRBD1. CDR1 MDHEN and CDR2 SYDVKM come from the germline V gene. V shed 7 bases and J 6 bases; nucleotides not matched to a gene: 11. There are 15 residues in the CDR3.

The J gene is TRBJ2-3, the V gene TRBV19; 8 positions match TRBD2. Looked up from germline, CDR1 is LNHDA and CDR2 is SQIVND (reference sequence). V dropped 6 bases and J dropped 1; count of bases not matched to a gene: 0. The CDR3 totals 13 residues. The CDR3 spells CASRLAGTDTQYF. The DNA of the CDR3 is TGTGCCAGTAGACTAGCGGGCACAGATACGCAGTATTTT.

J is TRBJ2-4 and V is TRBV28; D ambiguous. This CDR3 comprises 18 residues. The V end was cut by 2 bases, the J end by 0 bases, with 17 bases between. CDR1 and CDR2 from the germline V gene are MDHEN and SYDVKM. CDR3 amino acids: CASSLLEWKEIAKNIQYF. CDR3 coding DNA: TGTGCCAGCAGTTTACTAGAGTGGAAGGAGATAGCCAAAAACATTCAGTACTTC.

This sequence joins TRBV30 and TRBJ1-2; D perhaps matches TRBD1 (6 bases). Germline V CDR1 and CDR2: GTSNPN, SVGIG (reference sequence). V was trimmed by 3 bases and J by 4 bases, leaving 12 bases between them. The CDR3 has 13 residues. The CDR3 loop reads CAWREGQAYGYTF. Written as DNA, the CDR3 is TGTGCCTGGAGAGAGGGACAAGCCTATGGCTACACCTTC.

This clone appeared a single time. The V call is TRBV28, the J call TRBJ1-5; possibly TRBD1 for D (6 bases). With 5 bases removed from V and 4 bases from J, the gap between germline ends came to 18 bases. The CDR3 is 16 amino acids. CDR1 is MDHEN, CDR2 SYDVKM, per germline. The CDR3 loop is CASSGPKGQGNQPQHF. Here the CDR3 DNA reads TGTGCCAGCAGTGGTCCCAAGGGGCAGGGGAATCAGCCCCAGCATTTT.

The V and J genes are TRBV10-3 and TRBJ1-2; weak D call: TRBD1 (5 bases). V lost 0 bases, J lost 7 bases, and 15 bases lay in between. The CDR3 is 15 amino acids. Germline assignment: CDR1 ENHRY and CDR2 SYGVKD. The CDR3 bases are TGTGCCATCAGTGAGTCGTCGTCAGGGCCTTTTGGCTACACCTTC. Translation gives CAISESSSGPFGYTF.

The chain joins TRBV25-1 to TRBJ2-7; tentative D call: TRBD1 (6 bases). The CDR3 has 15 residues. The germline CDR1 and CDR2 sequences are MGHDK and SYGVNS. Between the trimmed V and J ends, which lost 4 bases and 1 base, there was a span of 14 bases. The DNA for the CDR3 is TGTGCCAGCAGTGGCCGGACAGCCCATTCCTACGAGCAGTACTTC. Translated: CASSGRTAHSYEQYF.

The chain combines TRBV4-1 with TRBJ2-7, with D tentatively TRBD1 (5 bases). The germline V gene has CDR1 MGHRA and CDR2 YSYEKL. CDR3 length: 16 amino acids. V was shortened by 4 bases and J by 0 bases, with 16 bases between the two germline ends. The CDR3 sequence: CASSLGQGATSYEQYF. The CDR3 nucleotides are TGCGCCAGCAGCCTCGGTCAGGGCGCCACCTCCTACGAGCAGTACTTC.

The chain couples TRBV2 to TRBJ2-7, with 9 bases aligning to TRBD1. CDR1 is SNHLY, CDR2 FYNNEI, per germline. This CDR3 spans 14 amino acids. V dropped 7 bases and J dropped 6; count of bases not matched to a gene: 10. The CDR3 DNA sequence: TGTGCCAGCAAACCCGACAGGGGGGTGGGCGAGCAGTACTTC. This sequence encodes CASKPDRGVGEQYF.

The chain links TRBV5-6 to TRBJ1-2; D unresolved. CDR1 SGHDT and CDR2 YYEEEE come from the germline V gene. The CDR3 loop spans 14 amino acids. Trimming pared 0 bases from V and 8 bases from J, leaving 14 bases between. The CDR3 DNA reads TGTGCCAGCAGCTTGGCGTCCCGGGGTGGAGGCTACACCTTC. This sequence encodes CASSLASRGGGYTF.

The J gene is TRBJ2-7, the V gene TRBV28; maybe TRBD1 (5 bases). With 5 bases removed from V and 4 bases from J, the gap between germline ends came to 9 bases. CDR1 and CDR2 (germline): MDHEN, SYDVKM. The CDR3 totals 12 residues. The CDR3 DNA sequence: TGTGCCAGCAGTGAATCAGGGTACGAGCAGTACTTC. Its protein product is CASSESGYEQYF.

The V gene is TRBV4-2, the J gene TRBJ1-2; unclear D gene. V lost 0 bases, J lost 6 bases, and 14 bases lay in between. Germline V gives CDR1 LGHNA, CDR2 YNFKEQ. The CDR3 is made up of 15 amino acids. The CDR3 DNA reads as TGTGCCAGCAGCCAAGATCTGGAGGTCATGAATGGCTACACCTTC. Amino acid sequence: CASSQDLEVMNGYTF.

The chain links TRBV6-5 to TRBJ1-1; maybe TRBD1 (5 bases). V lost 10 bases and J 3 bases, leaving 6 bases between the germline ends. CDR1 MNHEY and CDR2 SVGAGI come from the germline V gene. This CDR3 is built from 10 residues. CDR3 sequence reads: CATGDTEAFF. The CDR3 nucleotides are TGTGCCACGGGGGACACTGAAGCTTTCTTT.

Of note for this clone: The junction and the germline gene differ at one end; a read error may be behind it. The CDR3 nucleotides are TGTTCCAGCAGCTTTCCACTGAAGCGAGGTCGCTCCTACAATGAGCAGTTCTTC. This gives the protein CSSSFPLKRGRSYNEQFF. V gene TRBV7-9 combines with J gene TRBJ2-1, with D uncertain. In germline, CDR1 is SEHNR, CDR2 FQNEAQ (reference sequence). The CDR3 is 18 residues long.

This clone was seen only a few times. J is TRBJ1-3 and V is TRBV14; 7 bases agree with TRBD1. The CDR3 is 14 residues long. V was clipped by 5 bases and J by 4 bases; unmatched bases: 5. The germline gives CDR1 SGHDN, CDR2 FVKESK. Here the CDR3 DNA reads TGTGCCAGCAGCTCCAGGACAGGAGGAAACACCATATATTTT. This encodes CASSSRTGGNTIYF.